This T cell receptor (beta chain) comes out of a study of cytomegalovirus exposure and HLA in healthy donors. On this clone itself: The antigen is undetermined.

Primers included in the PCR were 60 Vbeta and 13 Jbeta primers. Original handling: Later analysis identified tens of millions of unique TCR beta chains, approximately 11 million shared. Clones were read by immunoSEQ multiplex PCR, and TCRdb kept only the in-frame ones, dropping some. The DNA gave D and trimming, while V, J and clone size come from that table. The sample contains about 69,000 clones, approximately 80% of which appear only once. Whole-study findings and limits: In a later analysis, specific HLA alleles were associated with 15,000 or so TCR beta sequences at a 0.05 false discovery rate. TCR beta V- and J-gene trimming was later associated with a missense DCLRE1C variant. TCR beta V segments were, for the most part, productive about 87% or about 30% of the time in an earlier analysis.

Germline V CDR1 and CDR2: ENHRY, SYGVKD. CDR3 size: 17 residues. Trimming took 2 bases from V and 7 from J, leaving 20 bases between them. The material sequenced was PBMCs. This chain uses TRBV10-3 with TRBJ1-4, with D possibly being TRBD1 (5 bases). This TCR came from a man aged 18 to 30 in good health and CMV-seronegative. Written as DNA, the CDR3 is TGTGCCATCAGTGAGCCGAGAAATGCCGGGGGTGGTGAAAAACTGTTTTTT. This encodes CAISEPRNAGGGEKLFF.